This record covers a single T cell receptor (beta chain). Recruits, aged roughly 18 to 100 years, lived in around 24 US areas. V shed 2 bases and J shed 6 bases, with 17 bases lying between them. Germline V lookup: CDR1 SGHVS, CDR2 FQNEAQ. The CDR3 spans 15 residues. The data are from a study of blood T cell repertoires in COVID-19. Study as a whole: Donors in the United States, Italy and Spain gave samples during acute or convalescent COVID-19.

How the authors handled the data: It was from reference gene primer amplification that nucleated cell counts were estimated. Method: immunoSEQ multiplex PCR; TCRdb's copy keeps in-frame clones and lacks some. V and J calls and clone size are given by that table; D and trimming were obtained from the DNA. There are some 400,000 clones in the sample; over 85% occur only once, and 1.7% lies in the top ten. Sequencing was performed on PBMCs or T cells enriched from blood (not recorded which). This receptor was identified in a woman aged 25-40 years who had recovered from COVID-19. V and J are TRBV7-8 and TRBJ2-7, with a possible D match to TRBD2 (5 bases). Here the CDR3 reads CASSLYGEMGVEQYF. CDR3 nucleotides: TGTGCCAGCAGCTTATACGGGGAGATGGGCGTCGAGCAGTACTTC.